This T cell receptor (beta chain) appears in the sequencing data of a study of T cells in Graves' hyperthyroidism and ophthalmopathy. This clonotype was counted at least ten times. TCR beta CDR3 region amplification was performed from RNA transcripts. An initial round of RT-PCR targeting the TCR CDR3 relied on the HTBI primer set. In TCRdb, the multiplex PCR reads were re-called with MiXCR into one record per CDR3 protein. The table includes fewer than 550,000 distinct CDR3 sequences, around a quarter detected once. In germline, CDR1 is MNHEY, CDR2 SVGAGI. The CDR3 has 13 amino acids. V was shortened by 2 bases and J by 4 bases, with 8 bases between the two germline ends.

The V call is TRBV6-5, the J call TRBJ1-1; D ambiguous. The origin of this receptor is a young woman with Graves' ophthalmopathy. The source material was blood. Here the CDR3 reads CASSYGLFTEAFF. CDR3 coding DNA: TGTGCCAGCAGTTACGGACTTTTCACTGAAGCTTTCTTT.